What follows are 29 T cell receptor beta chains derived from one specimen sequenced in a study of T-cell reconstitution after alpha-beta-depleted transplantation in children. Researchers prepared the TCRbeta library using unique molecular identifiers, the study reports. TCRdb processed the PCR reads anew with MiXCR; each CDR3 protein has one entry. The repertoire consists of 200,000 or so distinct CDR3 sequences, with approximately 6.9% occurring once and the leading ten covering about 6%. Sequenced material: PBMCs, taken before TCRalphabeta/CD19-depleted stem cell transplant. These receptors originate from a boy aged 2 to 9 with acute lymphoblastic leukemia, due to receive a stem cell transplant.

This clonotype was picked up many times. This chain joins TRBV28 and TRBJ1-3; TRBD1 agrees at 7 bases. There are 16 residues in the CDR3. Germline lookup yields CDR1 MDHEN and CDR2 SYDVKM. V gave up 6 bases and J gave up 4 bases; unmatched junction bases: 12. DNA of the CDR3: TGTGCCAGCAGCCAACTGACAGGGAAGGTCGGAAACACCATATATTTT. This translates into CASSQLTGKVGNTIYF.

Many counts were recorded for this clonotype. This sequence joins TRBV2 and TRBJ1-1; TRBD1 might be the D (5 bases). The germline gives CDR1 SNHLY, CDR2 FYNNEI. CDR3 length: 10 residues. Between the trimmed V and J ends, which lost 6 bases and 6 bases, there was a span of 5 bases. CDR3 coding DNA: TGTGCCAGCAGAGGGGCTGAAGCTTTCTTT. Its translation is CASRGAEAFF.

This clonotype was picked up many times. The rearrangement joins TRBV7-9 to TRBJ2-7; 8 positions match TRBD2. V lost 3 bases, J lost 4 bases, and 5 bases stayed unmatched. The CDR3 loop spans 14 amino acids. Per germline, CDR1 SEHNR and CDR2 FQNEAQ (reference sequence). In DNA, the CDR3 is TGTGCCAGCAGCTTGGACGGGGGGGCTTACGAGCAGTACTTC. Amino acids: CASSLDGGAYEQYF.

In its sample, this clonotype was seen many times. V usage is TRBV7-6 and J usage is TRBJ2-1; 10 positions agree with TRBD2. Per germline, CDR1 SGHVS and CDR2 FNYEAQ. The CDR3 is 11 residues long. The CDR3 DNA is TGTTCTAGCGGGAGATACAATGAGCAGTTCTTC. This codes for CSSGRYNEQFF.

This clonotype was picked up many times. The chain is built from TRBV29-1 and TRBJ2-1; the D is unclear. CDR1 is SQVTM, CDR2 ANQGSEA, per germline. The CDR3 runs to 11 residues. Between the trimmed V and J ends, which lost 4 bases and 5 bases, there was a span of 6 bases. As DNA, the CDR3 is TGCAGCGTTGTCAACCACAATGAGCAGTTCTTC. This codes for CSVVNHNEQFF.

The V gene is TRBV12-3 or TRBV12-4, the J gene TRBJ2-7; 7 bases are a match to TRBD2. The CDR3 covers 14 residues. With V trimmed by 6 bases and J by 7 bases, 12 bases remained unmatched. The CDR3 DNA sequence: TGTGCCAGCAGGCCGGGGGGAGGGGTAGGGGAGCAGTACTTC. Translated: CASRPGGGVGEQYF.

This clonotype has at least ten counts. The CDR3 protein is CASSLMNYEQYF. The CDR3 region has the DNA TGTGCCAGCAGTTTAATGAACTACGAGCAGTACTTC. The gene calls are TRBV28 and TRBJ2-7; D gene uncertain. CDR1 MDHEN and CDR2 SYDVKM come from the germline V gene. The CDR3 contains 12 residues. V shed 2 bases and J shed 3 bases, with 5 bases lying between them.

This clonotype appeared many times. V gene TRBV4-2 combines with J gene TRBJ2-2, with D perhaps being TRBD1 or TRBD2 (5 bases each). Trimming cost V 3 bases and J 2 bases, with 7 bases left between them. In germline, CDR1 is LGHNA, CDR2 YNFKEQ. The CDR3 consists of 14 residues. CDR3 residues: CASSQGPNTGELFF. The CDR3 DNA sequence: TGTGCCAGCAGCCAGGGACCTAACACCGGGGAGCTGTTTTTT.

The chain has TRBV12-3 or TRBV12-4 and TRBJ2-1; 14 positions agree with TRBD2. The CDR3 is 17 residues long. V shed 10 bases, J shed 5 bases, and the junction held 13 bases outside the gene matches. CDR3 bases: TGTGCCATCTGCCGGTTCTGGGGACTAGCGGGGGACAATGAGCAGTTCTTC. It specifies CAICRFWGLAGDNEQFF.

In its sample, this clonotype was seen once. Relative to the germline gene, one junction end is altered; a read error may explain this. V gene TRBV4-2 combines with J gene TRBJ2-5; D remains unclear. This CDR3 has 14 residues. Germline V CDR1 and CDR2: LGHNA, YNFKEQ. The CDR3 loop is CAISPGLLEVTQYF. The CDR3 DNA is TGTGCCATCAGCCCCGGGCTCCTCGAAGTGACCCAGTACTTC.

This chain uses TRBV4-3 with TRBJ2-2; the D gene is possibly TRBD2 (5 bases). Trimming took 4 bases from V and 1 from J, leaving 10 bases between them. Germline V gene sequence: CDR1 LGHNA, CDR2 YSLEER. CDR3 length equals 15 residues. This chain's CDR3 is CASSPARGNTGELFF. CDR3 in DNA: TGCGCCAGCAGCCCGGCCCGGGGGAACACCGGGGAGCTGTTTTTT.

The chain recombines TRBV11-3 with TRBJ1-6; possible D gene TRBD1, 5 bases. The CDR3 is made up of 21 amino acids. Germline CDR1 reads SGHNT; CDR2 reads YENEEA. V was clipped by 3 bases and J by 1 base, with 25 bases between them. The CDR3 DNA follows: TGTGCCAGCAGCTTCCGCAGGGACGACAGCCGGATGATGTCCTATAATTCACCCCTCCACTTT. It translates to CASSFRRDDSRMMSYNSPLHF.

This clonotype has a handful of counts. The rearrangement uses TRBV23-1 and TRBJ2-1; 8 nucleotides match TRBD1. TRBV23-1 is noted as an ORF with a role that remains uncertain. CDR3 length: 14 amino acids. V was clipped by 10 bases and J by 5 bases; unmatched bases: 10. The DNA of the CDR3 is TGCGCCACGATGGTTCCGGGACAGGACAATGAGCAGTTCTTC. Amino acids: CATMVPGQDNEQFF.

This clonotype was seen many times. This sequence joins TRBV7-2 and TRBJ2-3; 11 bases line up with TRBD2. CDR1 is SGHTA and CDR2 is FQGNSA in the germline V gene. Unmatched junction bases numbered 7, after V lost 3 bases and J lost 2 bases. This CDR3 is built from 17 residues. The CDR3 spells CASSFTTSGISTDTQYF. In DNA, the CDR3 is TGTGCCAGCAGCTTCACGACTAGCGGGATATCCACAGATACGCAGTATTTT.

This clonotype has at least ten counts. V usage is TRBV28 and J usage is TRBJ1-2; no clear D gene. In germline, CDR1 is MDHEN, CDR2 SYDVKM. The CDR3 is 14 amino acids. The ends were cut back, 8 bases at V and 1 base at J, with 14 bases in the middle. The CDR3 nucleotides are TGTGCCAGCCGCCCATCCCCAGTTAACTATGGCTACACCTTC. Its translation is CASRPSPVNYGYTF.

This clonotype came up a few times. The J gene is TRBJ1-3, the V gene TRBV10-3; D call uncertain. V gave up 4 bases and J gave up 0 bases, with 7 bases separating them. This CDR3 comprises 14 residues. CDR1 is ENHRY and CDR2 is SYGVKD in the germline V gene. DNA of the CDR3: TGTGCCATCAGTGGCCAGGTCTCTGGAAACACCATATATTTT. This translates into CAISGQVSGNTIYF.

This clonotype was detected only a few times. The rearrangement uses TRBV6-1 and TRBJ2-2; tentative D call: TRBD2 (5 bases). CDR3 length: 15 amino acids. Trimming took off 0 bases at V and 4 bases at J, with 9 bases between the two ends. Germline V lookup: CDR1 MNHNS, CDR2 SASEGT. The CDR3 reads CASSEAPGFTGELFF. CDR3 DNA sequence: TGTGCCAGCAGTGAAGCCCCGGGATTCACCGGGGAGCTGTTTTTT.

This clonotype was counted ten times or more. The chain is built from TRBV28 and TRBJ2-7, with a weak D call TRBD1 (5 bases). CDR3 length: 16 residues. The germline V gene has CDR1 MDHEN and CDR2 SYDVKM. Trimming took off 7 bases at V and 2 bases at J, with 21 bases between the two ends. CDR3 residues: CASTMKGNYQPYEQYF. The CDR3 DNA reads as TGTGCCAGCACCATGAAGGGGAACTACCAACCCTACGAGCAGTACTTC.

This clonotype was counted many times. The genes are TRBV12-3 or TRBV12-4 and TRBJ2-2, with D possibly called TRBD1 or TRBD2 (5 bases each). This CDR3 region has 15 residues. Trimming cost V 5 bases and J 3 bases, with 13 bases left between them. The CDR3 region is CASSPFTGHTGELFF. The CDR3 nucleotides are TGTGCCAGCAGTCCCTTTACGGGACACACCGGGGAGCTGTTTTTT.

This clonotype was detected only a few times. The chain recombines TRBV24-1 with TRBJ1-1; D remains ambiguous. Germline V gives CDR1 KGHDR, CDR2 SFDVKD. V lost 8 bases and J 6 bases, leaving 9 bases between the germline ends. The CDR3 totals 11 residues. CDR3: CATTVAAEAFF. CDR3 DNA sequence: TGTGCCACCACCGTCGCCGCTGAAGCTTTCTTT.

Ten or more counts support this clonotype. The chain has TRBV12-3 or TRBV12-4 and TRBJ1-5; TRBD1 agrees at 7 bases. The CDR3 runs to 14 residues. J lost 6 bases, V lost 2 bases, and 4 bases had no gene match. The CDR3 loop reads CASSLQGGSQPQHF. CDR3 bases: TGTGCCAGCAGTTTACAGGGGGGCAGTCAGCCCCAGCATTTT.

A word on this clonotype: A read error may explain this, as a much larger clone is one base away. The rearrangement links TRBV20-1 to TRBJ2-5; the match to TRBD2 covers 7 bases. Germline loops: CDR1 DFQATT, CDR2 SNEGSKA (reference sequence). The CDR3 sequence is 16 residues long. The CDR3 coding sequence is TGCTGTGCCGTCGAGAGTCGACTAGCCTCGGCGAAGACCCAGTACTTC. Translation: CCAVESRLASAKTQYF.

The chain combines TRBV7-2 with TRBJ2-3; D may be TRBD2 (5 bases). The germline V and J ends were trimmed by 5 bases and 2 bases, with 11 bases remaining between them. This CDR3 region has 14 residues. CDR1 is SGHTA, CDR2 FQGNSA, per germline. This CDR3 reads CASSPTGDTDTQYF. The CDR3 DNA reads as TGTGCCAGCAGCCCGACCGGGGACACAGATACGCAGTATTTT.

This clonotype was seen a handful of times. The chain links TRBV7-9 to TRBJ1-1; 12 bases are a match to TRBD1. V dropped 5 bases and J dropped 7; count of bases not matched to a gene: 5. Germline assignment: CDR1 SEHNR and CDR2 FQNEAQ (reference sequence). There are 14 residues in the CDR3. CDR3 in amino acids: CASSAGTGGVEAFF. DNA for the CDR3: TGTGCCAGCAGCGCCGGGACAGGGGGCGTTGAAGCTTTCTTT.

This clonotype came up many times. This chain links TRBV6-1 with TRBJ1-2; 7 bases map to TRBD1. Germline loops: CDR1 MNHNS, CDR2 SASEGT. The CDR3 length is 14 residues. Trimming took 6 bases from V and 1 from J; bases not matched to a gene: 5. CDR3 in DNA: TGTGCCAGCAGGCCGGGACAGAATAACTATGGCTACACCTTC. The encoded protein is CASRPGQNNYGYTF.

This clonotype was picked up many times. The CDR3 sequence is CAIQTANTGELFF. The CDR3 DNA follows: TGTGCCATCCAGACAGCCAACACCGGGGAGCTGTTTTTT. This chain uses TRBV28 with TRBJ2-2, with D perhaps TRBD1 (5 bases). Trimming removed 10 bases at V and 2 bases at J, with 11 bases between. There are 13 residues in the CDR3. Germline CDR1 is MDHEN and CDR2 is SYDVKM. Full variable domain (remainder filled in from reference TRBV28 and TRBJ2-2): DVKVTQSSRYLVKRTGEKVFLECVQDMDHENMFWYRQDPGLGLRLIYFSYDVKMKEKGDIPEGYSVSREKKERFSLILESASTNQTSMYLCAIQTANTGELFFGEGSRLTVL.

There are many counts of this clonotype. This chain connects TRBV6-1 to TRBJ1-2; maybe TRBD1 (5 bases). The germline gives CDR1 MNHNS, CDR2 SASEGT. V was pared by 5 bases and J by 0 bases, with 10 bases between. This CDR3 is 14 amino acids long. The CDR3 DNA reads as TGTGCCAGCAGTACAGGTCCCGCTAACTATGGCTACACCTTC. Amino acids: CASSTGPANYGYTF.

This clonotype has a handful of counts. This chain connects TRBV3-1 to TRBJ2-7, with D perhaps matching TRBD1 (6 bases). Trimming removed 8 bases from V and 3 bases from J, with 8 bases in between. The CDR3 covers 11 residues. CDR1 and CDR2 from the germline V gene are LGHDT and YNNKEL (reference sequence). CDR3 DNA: TGTGCCAGCGGGACATACTACGAGCAGTACTTC. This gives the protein CASGTYYEQYF.

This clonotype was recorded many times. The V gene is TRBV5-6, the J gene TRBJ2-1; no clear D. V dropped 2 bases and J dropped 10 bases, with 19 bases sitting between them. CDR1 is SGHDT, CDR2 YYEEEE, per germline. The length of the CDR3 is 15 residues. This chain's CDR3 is CASSFVLGYSWEQFF. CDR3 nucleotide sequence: TGTGCCAGCAGCTTCGTTTTAGGCTATTCGTGGGAGCAGTTCTTC.